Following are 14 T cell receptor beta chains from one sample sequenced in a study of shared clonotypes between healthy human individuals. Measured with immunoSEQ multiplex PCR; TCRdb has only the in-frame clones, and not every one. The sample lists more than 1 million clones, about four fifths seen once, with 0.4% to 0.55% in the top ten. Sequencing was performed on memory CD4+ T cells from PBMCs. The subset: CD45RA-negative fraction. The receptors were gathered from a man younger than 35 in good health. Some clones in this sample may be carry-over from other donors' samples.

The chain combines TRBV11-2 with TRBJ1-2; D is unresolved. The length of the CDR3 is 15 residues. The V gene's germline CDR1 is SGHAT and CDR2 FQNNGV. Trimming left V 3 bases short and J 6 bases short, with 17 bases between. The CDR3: CASSFTLGRVDGYTF. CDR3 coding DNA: TGTGCCAGCAGCTTCACTTTAGGAAGGGTGGATGGCTACACCTTC.

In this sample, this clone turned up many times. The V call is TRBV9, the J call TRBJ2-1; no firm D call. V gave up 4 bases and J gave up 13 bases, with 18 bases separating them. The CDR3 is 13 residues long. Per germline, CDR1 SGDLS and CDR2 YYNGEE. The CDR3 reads CASSPQADRAQFF. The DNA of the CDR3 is TGTGCCAGCAGCCCCCAAGCAGACCGCGCTCAGTTCTTC.

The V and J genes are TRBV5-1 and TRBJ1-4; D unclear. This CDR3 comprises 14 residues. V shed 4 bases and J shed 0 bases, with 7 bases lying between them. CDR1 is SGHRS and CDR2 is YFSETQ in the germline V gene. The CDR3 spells CASSIGPTNEKLFF. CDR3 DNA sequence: TGCGCCAGCAGCATAGGCCCAACTAATGAAAAACTGTTTTTT.

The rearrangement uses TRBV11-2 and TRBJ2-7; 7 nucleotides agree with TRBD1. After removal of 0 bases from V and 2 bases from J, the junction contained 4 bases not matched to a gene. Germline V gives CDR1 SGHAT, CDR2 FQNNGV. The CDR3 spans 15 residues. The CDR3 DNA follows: TGTGCCAGCAGCTTAGAGACGGGACAGCCCTACGAGCAGTACTTC. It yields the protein CASSLETGQPYEQYF. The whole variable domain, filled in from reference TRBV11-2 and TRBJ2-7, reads EAGVAQSPRYKIIEKRQSVAFWCNPISGHATLYWYQQILGQGPKLLIQFQNNGVVDDSQLPKDRFSAERLKGVDSTLKIQPAKLEDSAVYLCASSLETGQPYEQYFGPGTRLTVT.

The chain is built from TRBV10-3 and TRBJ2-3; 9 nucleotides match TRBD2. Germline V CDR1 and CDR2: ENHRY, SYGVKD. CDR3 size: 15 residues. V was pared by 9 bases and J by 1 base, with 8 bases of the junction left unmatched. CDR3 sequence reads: CAMYKRTSGTDTQYF. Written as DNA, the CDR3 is TGTGCCATGTATAAACGGACTAGCGGCACAGATACGCAGTATTTT.

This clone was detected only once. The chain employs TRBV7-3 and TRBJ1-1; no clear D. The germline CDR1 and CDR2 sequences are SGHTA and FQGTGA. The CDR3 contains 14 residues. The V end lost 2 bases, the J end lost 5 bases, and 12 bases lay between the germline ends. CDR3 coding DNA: TGTGCCAGCAGCTTAGGTCTATCGGGTACTGAAGCTTTCTTT. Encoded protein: CASSLGLSGTEAFF.

As DNA, the CDR3 is TGTGCCAGCAGGATCCCAGGGGACTACGAGCAGTACTTC. Amino acids: CASRIPGDYEQYF. The chain uses TRBV6-5 and TRBJ2-7; a possible D gene is TRBD1 (6 bases). Germline V gene sequence: CDR1 MNHEY, CDR2 SVGAGI. The CDR3 contains 13 residues. Trimming shortened V by 6 bases and J by 3 bases, and 12 bases separated the two germline ends.

The CDR3 loop reads CASSLWTGGENEQYF. Written as DNA, the CDR3 is TGTGCCAGCAGCCTATGGACAGGAGGCGAGAACGAGCAGTACTTC. The J gene is TRBJ2-7, the V gene TRBV14, with 7 bases identical to TRBD1. The CDR3 runs to 15 residues. After removal of 4 bases from V and 5 bases from J, the junction contained 11 bases not matched to a gene. CDR1 SGHDN and CDR2 FVKESK come from the germline V gene.

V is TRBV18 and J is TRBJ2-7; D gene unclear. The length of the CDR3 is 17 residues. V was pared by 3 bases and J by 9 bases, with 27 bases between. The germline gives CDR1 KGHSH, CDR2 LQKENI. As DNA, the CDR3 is TGTGCCAGCTCACCGCCCCACTCCGGGCGCGTGGGGAAAGGGCAGTACTTC. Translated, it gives CASSPPHSGRVGKGQYF.

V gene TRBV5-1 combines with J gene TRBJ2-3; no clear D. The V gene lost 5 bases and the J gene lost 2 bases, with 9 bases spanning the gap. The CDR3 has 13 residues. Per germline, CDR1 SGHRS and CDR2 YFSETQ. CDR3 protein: CASRGQDTDTQYF. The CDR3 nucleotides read TGCGCCAGCAGAGGCCAGGACACAGATACGCAGTATTTT.

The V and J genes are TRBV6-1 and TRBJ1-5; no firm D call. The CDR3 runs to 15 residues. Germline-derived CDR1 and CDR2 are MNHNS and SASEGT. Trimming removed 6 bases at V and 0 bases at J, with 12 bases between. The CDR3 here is CASSDSNYSNQPQHF. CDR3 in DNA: TGTGCCAGCAGCGACTCAAATTATAGCAATCAGCCCCAGCATTTT.

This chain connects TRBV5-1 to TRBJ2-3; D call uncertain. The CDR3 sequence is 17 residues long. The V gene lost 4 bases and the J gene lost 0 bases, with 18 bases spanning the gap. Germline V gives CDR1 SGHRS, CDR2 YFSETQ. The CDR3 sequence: CASSPSIQSSSTDTQYF. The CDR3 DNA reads TGCGCCAGCAGCCCCTCCATCCAGTCATCTAGCACAGATACGCAGTATTTT.

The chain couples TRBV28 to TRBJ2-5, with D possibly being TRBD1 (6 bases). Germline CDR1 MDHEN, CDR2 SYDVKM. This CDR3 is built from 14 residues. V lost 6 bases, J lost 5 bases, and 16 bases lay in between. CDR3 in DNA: TGTGCCAGCAGCGGTACAGGGTTCGGGGAGACCCAGTACTTC. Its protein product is CASSGTGFGETQYF.

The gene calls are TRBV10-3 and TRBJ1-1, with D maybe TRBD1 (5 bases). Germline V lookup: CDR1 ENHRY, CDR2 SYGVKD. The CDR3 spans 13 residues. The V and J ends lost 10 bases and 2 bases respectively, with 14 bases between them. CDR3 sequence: CATLDTANTEAFF. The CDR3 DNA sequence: TGTGCCACTTTGGACACCGCCAACACTGAAGCTTTCTTT.